This T cell receptor (beta chain) was found in a study of blood T cells in healthy people across ages. Overall study results and limits: Naive CD4+ cells and diversity were both higher in long-lived donors than in aged donors. The fall in TCR beta diversity per million T cells was roughly linear with age.

Alongside a J-beta primer mix, a sample-barcoded 5' primer served in a second PCR lasting roughly 6 to 11 cycles. Each CDR3 protein is one row after TCRdb ran MiXCR on the 5' RACE reads. The table has just under 550,000 distinct CDR3 sequences, nearly 25% seen once. The V gene's germline CDR1 is SEHNR and CDR2 FQNEAQ (reference sequence). V was clipped by 5 bases and J by 15 bases, with 14 bases between them. The CDR3 spans 11 residues. Notes on this clonotype: Its antigen remains unidentified.

These same records also appear under a second study, on T cells of mothers and their children.

Sequencing was performed on blood. This rearrangement joins TRBV7-9 to TRBJ2-1; perhaps TRBD2 as D (5 bases). This clonotype originated in a boy between 10 and 17 years old in good health. CDR3 loop: CASSKGTGRFF. CDR3 coding DNA: TGTGCCAGCAGCAAGGGTACTGGGAGGTTCTTC. The full variable domain, in which reference TRBV7-9 and TRBJ2-1 provide the parts outside the CDR3, is DTGVSQNPRHKITKRGQNVTFRCDPISEHNRLYWYRQTLGQGPEFLTYFQNEAQLEKSRLLSDRFSAERPKGSFSTLEIQRTEQGDSAMYLCASSKGTGRFFGPGTRLTVL.